A selection of T cell receptor beta chains follows, all from one sample in a study of blood T cell repertoires in COVID-19. Generated by immunoSEQ multiplex PCR, the TCRdb table keeps only in-frame clones and is missing some. Among around 240,000 clones listed, roughly four fifths were seen once. The sequenced sample was peripheral blood. The receptors originated from a woman older than 75 with acute or convalescent COVID-19. Each CDR3 is given with its conserved first and last residue. A D gene is named only where the DNA matches it firmly. Size values are once, few and many counts, or a class for expanded clones, and some rows have none.

J | V | size | D | DNA | CDR3
TRBJ2-2 | TRBV11-2 | once | - | TGTGCCAGCAGCTTTGCGGGGGCCCACACCGGGGAGCTGTTTTTT | CASSFAGAHTGELFF
TRBJ2-7 | TRBV15 | - | TRBD2 | TGTGCCACCAGCAGAGGAGGCGGGAGGACCTCCTACGAGCAGTACTTC | CATSRGGGRTSYEQYF
TRBJ2-5 | TRBV19 | - | - | TGTGCCAGTAGCAACAACAAACAAGAGACCCAGTACTTC | CASSNNKQETQYF
TRBJ2-3 | TRBV5-1 | - | - | TGCGCCAGCACCACATTCTCTTCTGATACGCAGTATTTT | CASTTFSSDTQYF
TRBJ1-4 | TRBV4-1 | once | TRBD1 | TGCGCCAGCAGCCAACTTACAGGGGGCTTAGTGGAAAAACTGTTTTTT | CASSQLTGGLVEKLFF
TRBJ1-6 | TRBV5-6 | - | - | TGTGCCAGCAGCTTGAGGGGTGGTGGGTCCTATAATTCACCCCTCCACTTT | CASSLRGGGSYNSPLHF
TRBJ2-3 | TRBV6-6 | - | - | TGTGCCAGCAGTTATGTGACAACAACAGATACGCAGTATTTT | CASSYVTTTDTQYF
TRBJ1-3 | TRBV25-1 | - | - | TGTGCCAGCAGTGAATCTCCTGGAAACACCATATATTTT | CASSESPGNTIYF
TRBJ2-5 | TRBV5-5 | - | TRBD1 | TGTGCCAGCAGCTTGTTTTTAGGGGGACAGGTCCAAGAGACCCAGTACTTC | CASSLFLGGQVQETQYF
TRBJ1-3 | TRBV10-3 | - | - | TGTGCCATCAGCGGACCGGGGGGAAACACCATATATTTT | CAISGPGGNTIYF
TRBJ1-5 | TRBV5-6 | - | TRBD1 | TGTGCCAGCAGCTCCCTTTCAGACAGGGGCCCGGGCCGGCCCCAGCATTTT | CASSSLSDRGPGRPQHF
TRBJ2-7 | TRBV5-3 | - | TRBD2 | TGTGCCAGAAGCTTTTGGATGGGAATTAAGGTAGTCGGCGGGGGGAAGTCCTACGAGCAGTACTTC | CARSFWMGIKVVGGGKSYEQYF
TRBJ2-3 | TRBV3-1/TRBV3-2 | once | TRBD2 | TGTGCCAGCAGCCCAGGAACTAGCGCCCCGGTTTCAGATACGCAGTATTTT | CASSPGTSAPVSDTQYF
TRBJ2-1 | TRBV19 | once | TRBD2 | TGTGCCAGTAGTAAAGGACTAGCGGGAGTTGAGCAGTTCTTC | CASSKGLAGVEQFF
TRBJ1-2 | TRBV6-2/TRBV6-3 | - | TRBD1 | TGTGCCAGCAGTTACGCCGGGACAGGGTATGGCTACACCTTC | CASSYAGTGYGYTF
TRBJ2-2 | TRBV13 | once | TRBD1 | TGTGCCAGCAGCCCCGGGACAGGGCGTTCTGTCGGGGAGCTGTTTTTT | CASSPGTGRSVGELFF
TRBJ2-3 | TRBV11-3 | - | TRBD2 | TGTGCCAGCAGCTTAGATTCCGCTAGCGGAAATACGCAGTATTTT | CASSLDSASGNTQYF
TRBJ2-5 | TRBV5-1 | - | - | TGCGCCAGCAGTATCGGAGAGACCCAGTACTTC | CASSIGETQYF
TRBJ2-2 | TRBV28 | - | - | TGTGCCAGCATACCGGGGAGTAACACCGGGGAGCTGTTTTTT | CASIPGSNTGELFF
TRBJ1-1 | TRBV27 | - | TRBD1 | TGTGCCAGCAGTCCGCGACAGGGGCAAACTGAAGCTTTCTTT | CASSPRQGQTEAFF
TRBJ2-2 | TRBV19 | - | TRBD2 | TGTGCCAGTAGTATGGGGCTAGCGGCGAACACCGGGGAGCTGTTTTTT | CASSMGLAANTGELFF
TRBJ1-5 | TRBV3-1/TRBV3-2 | once | - | TGTGCCAGCAGCGTGACAGCGAGCAATCAGCCCCAGCATTTT | CASSVTASNQPQHF
TRBJ2-7 | TRBV6-2/TRBV6-3 | - | TRBD2 | TGTGCCAGCAGTCACCCGGACTTGGACGCAGCGGGGGAGCAGTACTTC | CASSHPDLDAAGEQYF
TRBJ2-2 | TRBV10-2 | - | TRBD1 | TGCGCCAGCTGCCGGGGACAGACCACCGGGGAGCTGTTTTTT | CASCRGQTTGELFF
TRBJ1-2 | TRBV7-2 | - | TRBD1 | TGTGCCAGCAGCCCATCGACAGGGGATTATGGCTACACCTTC | CASSPSTGDYGYTF
TRBJ2-7 | TRBV27 | - | TRBD1 | TGTGCCAGCAGTTACTCAAACAGGGGATTCTACGAGCAGTACTTC | CASSYSNRGFYEQYF
TRBJ2-5 | TRBV9 | - | - | TGTGCCAGCAGCGTAGATCCACAAGAGACCCAGTACTTC | CASSVDPQETQYF
TRBJ2-2 | TRBV12-3/TRBV12-4 | - | - | TGTGCCAGCAGCCCCCAGGGGACCGGGGAGCTGTTTTTT | CASSPQGTGELFF
TRBJ1-4 | TRBV5-1 | - | TRBD1 | TGCGCCAGCAGCTTAACCGGGCGGTCTCAGGGGGCCCGTGAAAAACTGTTTTTT | CASSLTGRSQGAREKLFF
TRBJ2-1 | TRBV28 | - | TRBD2 | TGTGCCAGCAGTTTATTGACTAGCGGGACGTCCTACAATGAGCAGTTCTTC | CASSLLTSGTSYNEQFF
TRBJ2-1 | TRBV5-1 | - | - | TGCGCCAGCAGCTTGGAATCTCGGCGGGTCAATGAGCAGTTCTTC | CASSLESRRVNEQFF
TRBJ2-3 | TRBV11-2 | once | TRBD2 | TGTGCCAGCAGCTTAAGTTTTTTGACTAGCGGGGGGAACGCAGATACGCAGTATTTT | CASSLSFLTSGGNADTQYF
TRBJ2-7 | TRBV18 | - | TRBD1 | TGTGCCAGCTCACCAAGGACGGGACAGGGGGCTGGAGAGCAGTACTTC | CASSPRTGQGAGEQYF
TRBJ2-3 | TRBV5-1 | - | TRBD2 | TGCGCCAGCAGCTCGGAAACTAGCGGGAGCCCAGATACGCAGTATTTT | CASSSETSGSPDTQYF
TRBJ2-2 | TRBV7-9 | once | TRBD1 | TGTGCCAGCACTACCGGGACAGCAAACACCGGGGAGCTGTTTTTT | CASTTGTANTGELFF
TRBJ2-1 | TRBV12-3/TRBV12-4 | - | - | TGTGCCAGCGCTTCTGGCGGGTACAATGAGCAGTTCTTC | CASASGGYNEQFF
TRBJ1-5 | TRBV7-9 | - | TRBD1 | TGTGCCAGCAGCAGGGGACAGGGCAATCAGCCCCAGCATTTT | CASSRGQGNQPQHF
TRBJ2-2 | TRBV5-1 | - | TRBD2 | TGCGCCAGCAGCTTTCTAGCGGGGGCGGCCGGGGAGCTGTTTTTT | CASSFLAGAAGELFF
TRBJ2-5 | TRBV6-1 | - | - | TGTGCCAGCAGTGAGTACAGCCTCCCAGAGACCCAGTACTTC | CASSEYSLPETQYF
TRBJ1-1 | TRBV18 | - | TRBD1 | TGTGCCAGCTCGCCGGGACAGGGGAACACTGAAGCTTTCTTT | CASSPGQGNTEAFF